This note documents a single TCR beta chain sequence. The sample comes from a study of blood T cell repertoires in COVID-19. The germline V gene encodes CDR1 SNHLY and CDR2 FYNNEI. The CDR3 spans 15 residues. V lost 9 bases and J 3 bases, leaving 18 bases between the germline ends. TCRdb's table, derived via immunoSEQ multiplex PCR, lists solely in-frame clones and lacks some. This sample has approximately 280,000 clones; 82% occur once, and the top ten carry 5%. The TCR comes from a man aged 40-49 years who had been exposed to COVID-19. The chain combines TRBV2 with TRBJ1-5; D possibly corresponds to TRBD1 (6 bases). The sample was PBMCs or T cells enriched from blood (not recorded which). In DNA form, the CDR3 reads TGTGCCAGTCCGTTCAGGGGCGGCAACAATCAGCCCCAGCATTTT. It codes for CASPFRGGNNQPQHF.